The 29 T cell receptor beta chains below all came from one sample that was sequenced in a study of cytomegalovirus exposure and HLA in healthy donors. The primer mix had 60 Vbeta and 13 Jbeta primers. The protocol was immunoSEQ multiplex PCR, while the TCRdb copy is restricted to in-frame clones and leaves out a portion. The sample consists of some 170,000 clones, roughly 77% of them appearing once. Input material: PBMCs. All receptors come from a woman aged 18-29 years in good health and CMV-seronegative.

The gene calls are TRBV6-1 and TRBJ2-5; maybe TRBD1 (5 bases). The length of the CDR3 is 14 residues. CDR1 is MNHNS, CDR2 SASEGT, per germline. The germline V and J ends were trimmed by 2 bases and 1 base, with 8 bases remaining between them. CDR3 region: CASSELQGQETQYF. CDR3 DNA: TGTGCCAGCAGTGAACTCCAGGGCCAAGAGACCCAGTACTTC.

The rearrangement joins TRBV6-9 to TRBJ2-7; the D gene is possibly TRBD2 (6 bases). The CDR3 is 14 amino acids. Germline lookup yields CDR1 MNHGY and CDR2 SVAAGI. V was shortened by 5 bases and J by 1 base, with 12 bases between the two germline ends. The CDR3 spells CASSPRGDSYEQYF. The CDR3 DNA reads as TGTGCCAGCAGTCCCCGCGGGGATTCCTACGAGCAGTACTTC.

The chain uses TRBV27 and TRBJ2-7; D is perhaps TRBD1 (6 bases). Trimming cost V 9 bases and J 2 bases, with 11 bases left between them. Germline V gene sequence: CDR1 MNHEY, CDR2 SMNVEV (reference sequence). The CDR3 extends over 12 amino acids. CDR3 in DNA: TGTGCCAGTCAGACAGGAACCTACGAGCAGTACTTC. Amino acid sequence: CASQTGTYEQYF.

Comment on this clone: The same CDR3 is also encoded by other DNA sequences in this sample. The CDR3 DNA reads as TGTGCCAGCAGTGAATGGGGACAGCAAAAATACAATGAGCAGTTCTTC. It encodes CASSEWGQQKYNEQFF. This chain joins TRBV6-1 and TRBJ2-1; 7 bases are a match to TRBD1. V was clipped by 2 bases and J by 4 bases; unmatched bases: 8. Germline V lookup: CDR1 MNHNS, CDR2 SASEGT. This CDR3 contains 16 residues.

The genes are TRBV4-1 and TRBJ1-1; the match to TRBD1 covers 8 bases. The germline V gene has CDR1 MGHRA and CDR2 YSYEKL. This CDR3 is built from 17 residues. With 2 bases clipped from V and 1 base from J, the junction kept 9 bases outside the gene matches. Here the CDR3 DNA reads TGCGCCAGCAGCCAAACCCTGACAGGGGCAAGGAACACTGAAGCTTTCTTT. This codes for CASSQTLTGARNTEAFF.

The chain combines TRBV7-2 with TRBJ2-4; D unresolved. Trimming pared 5 bases from V and 5 bases from J, leaving 7 bases between. The germline V gene encodes CDR1 SGHTA and CDR2 FQGNSA. This CDR3 contains 12 residues. This CDR3 reads CASSRGENIQYF. Written as DNA, the CDR3 is TGTGCCAGCAGCCGCGGCGAAAACATTCAGTACTTC.

The gene calls are TRBV27 and TRBJ2-2; no clear D gene. V was clipped by 2 bases and J by 6 bases, with 4 bases between them. CDR1 and CDR2 (germline): MNHEY, SMNVEV (reference sequence). The CDR3 is 12 amino acids. The CDR3 DNA follows: TGTGCCAGCAGTTTAAGCGCCGGGGAGCTGTTTTTT. The encoded protein is CASSLSAGELFF.

The gene calls are TRBV5-1 and TRBJ1-1; no firm D call. This CDR3 contains 14 residues. Trimming took 0 bases from V and 3 from J, leaving 9 bases between them. Germline assignment: CDR1 SGHRS and CDR2 YFSETQ. This CDR3 is CASSLGGFDTEAFF. In nucleotides, the CDR3 is TGCGCCAGCAGCTTGGGAGGGTTCGACACTGAAGCTTTCTTT. Full variable domain (missing parts from reference TRBV5-1 and TRBJ1-1): KAGVTQTPRYLIKTRGQQVTLSCSPISGHRSVSWYQQTPGQGLQFLFEYFSETQRNKGNFPGRFSGRQFSNSRSEMNVSTLELGDSALYLCASSLGGFDTEAFFGQGTRLTVV.

This clone was detected only once. The chain joins TRBV10-3 to TRBJ2-2, with D maybe TRBD2 (5 bases). CDR3 length: 18 residues. The V and J ends lost 0 bases and 7 bases respectively, with 21 bases between them. Germline CDR1 ENHRY, CDR2 SYGVKD. CDR3 in amino acids: CAISESKVFGLTGGELFF. CDR3 sequence (DNA): TGTGCCATCAGTGAGTCGAAAGTGTTCGGACTGACCGGCGGGGAGCTGTTTTTT.

The table lists this clone with a few counts. The chain uses TRBV2 and TRBJ2-7, with D perhaps TRBD2 (6 bases). The length of the CDR3 is 16 residues. Trimming removed 6 bases at V and 1 base at J, with 19 bases between. Germline V lookup: CDR1 SNHLY, CDR2 FYNNEI. In nucleotides, the CDR3 is TGTGCCAGCAGCGGGACTTCGGGGGAGCCATCCTACGAGCAGTACTTC. Translated, it gives CASSGTSGEPSYEQYF.

This chain connects TRBV4-1 to TRBJ1-1, with a tentative D call TRBD1 (5 bases). CDR1 and CDR2 from the germline V gene are MGHRA and YSYEKL. The germline V and J ends were trimmed by 0 bases and 7 bases, with 9 bases remaining between them. The CDR3 runs 13 residues. CDR3 sequence (DNA): TGCGCCAGCAGCCAAGAATGGGGCGGTGAAGCTTTCTTT. Protein: CASSQEWGGEAFF.

The chain uses TRBV25-1 and TRBJ1-5; D is unresolved. CDR1 is MGHDK, CDR2 SYGVNS, per germline. V lost 1 base, J lost 2 bases, and 3 bases lay in between. This CDR3 is 13 amino acids long. CDR3 sequence: CASSESGNQPQHF. DNA for the CDR3: TGTGCCAGCAGTGAATCCGGCAATCAGCCCCAGCATTTT.

In DNA, the CDR3 is TGTGCCAGCAGCTTAGCTCGCGGAAACATTCAGTACTTC. Its translation: CASSLARGNIQYF. The chain uses TRBV7-9 and TRBJ2-4, with D hard to call. The CDR3 runs to 13 residues. V was clipped by 0 bases and J by 6 bases, with 6 bases between them. CDR1 is SEHNR, CDR2 FQNEAQ, per germline (reference sequence).

This clone showed up just a few times. The chain combines TRBV7-9 with TRBJ2-2; D ambiguous. The germline V gene has CDR1 SEHNR and CDR2 FQNEAQ (reference sequence). The V and J ends lost 5 bases and 4 bases respectively, with 11 bases between them. The CDR3 has 14 amino acids. In DNA form, the CDR3 reads TGTGCCAGCAGCCGAGAGAGAACCACCGGGGAGCTGTTTTTT. It encodes CASSRERTTGELFF. Supplemented by reference TRBV7-9 and TRBJ2-2, the full variable domain reads DTGVSQNPRHKITKRGQNVTFRCDPISEHNRLYWYRQTLGQGPEFLTYFQNEAQLEKSRLLSDRFSAERPKGSFSTLEIQRTEQGDSAMYLCASSRERTTGELFFGEGSRLTVL.

This chain connects TRBV10-3 to TRBJ1-2; 9 nucleotides align to TRBD1. The CDR3 has 18 amino acids. From germline, CDR1 is ENHRY and CDR2 SYGVKD. Trimming cost V 0 bases and J 3 bases; bases outside gene matches: 11. The CDR3 region is CAISESIFRDRDHYGYTF. The CDR3 DNA follows: TGTGCCATCAGTGAGTCAATATTCCGGGACAGGGACCACTATGGCTACACCTTC.

V and J are TRBV7-9 and TRBJ2-3; D may be TRBD2 (6 bases). V was clipped by 3 bases and J by 7 bases, with 17 bases between them. Germline V CDR1 and CDR2: SEHNR, FQNEAQ (reference sequence). The CDR3 covers 15 residues. The CDR3 here is CASSLAIAAPHTQYF. The CDR3 coding sequence is TGTGCCAGCAGCTTGGCAATAGCGGCGCCCCATACGCAGTATTTT.

Written as DNA, the CDR3 is TGTGCCAGCTCACCGACAACTAGCGGGAGAGTCTACGAGCAGTACTTC. Translated: CASSPTTSGRVYEQYF. The V call is TRBV18, the J call TRBJ2-7; 11 nucleotides agree with TRBD2. CDR1 KGHSH and CDR2 LQKENI come from the germline V gene. The length of the CDR3 is 16 residues. V dropped 3 bases and J dropped 3; count of bases not matched to a gene: 7.

The rearrangement links TRBV9 to TRBJ2-7; D remains unclear. Germline lookup yields CDR1 SGDLS and CDR2 YYNGEE. Trimming cost V 3 bases and J 2 bases, with 12 bases left between them. The CDR3 loop spans 14 amino acids. Here the CDR3 reads CASSARVTAYEQYF. CDR3 DNA sequence: TGTGCCAGCAGCGCCCGGGTCACCGCCTACGAGCAGTACTTC.

J is TRBJ2-1 and V is TRBV30; D uncertain. The CDR3 is 11 residues long. V lost 2 bases to trimming and J lost 5 bases, with 4 bases between them. The germline CDR1 and CDR2 sequences are GTSNPN and SVGIG (reference sequence). The CDR3 spells CAWSLNNEQFF. CDR3 DNA: TGTGCCTGGAGTCTAAACAATGAGCAGTTCTTC.

This chain uses TRBV5-1 with TRBJ2-3; 9 nucleotides match TRBD2. The J segment lost 2 bases and the V segment lost 0 bases, leaving 13 bases of the junction unmatched. The V gene's germline CDR1 is SGHRS and CDR2 YFSETQ. The CDR3 runs to 19 residues. The CDR3 here is CASSLAGAGTSFSTDTQYF. In nucleotides, the CDR3 is TGCGCCAGCAGCTTGGCGGGGGCTGGGACTAGCTTCTCCACAGATACGCAGTATTTT.

This sequence joins TRBV7-9 and TRBJ1-2; TRBD1 matches 10 bases. With V trimmed by 6 bases and J by 7 bases, 2 bases remained unmatched. CDR1 is SEHNR, CDR2 FQNEAQ, per germline (reference sequence). The CDR3 loop spans 12 amino acids. As DNA, the CDR3 is TGTGCCAGCAGTGGACAGGGGGTTGGCTACACCTTC. This gives the protein CASSGQGVGYTF. Full variable domain (missing parts from reference TRBV7-9 and TRBJ1-2): DTGVSQNPRHKITKRGQNVTFRCDPISEHNRLYWYRQTLGQGPEFLTYFQNEAQLEKSRLLSDRFSAERPKGSFSTLEIQRTEQGDSAMYLCASSGQGVGYTFGSGTRLTVV.

The gene calls are TRBV7-9 and TRBJ2-1, with 9 bases identical to TRBD1. The CDR3 runs to 13 residues. The J segment lost 8 bases and the V segment lost 8 bases, leaving 7 bases of the junction unmatched. Germline values: CDR1 SEHNR, CDR2 FQNEAQ (reference sequence). This CDR3 is CASRQGGGDEQFF. The DNA for the CDR3 is TGTGCCAGCCGACAGGGGGGTGGCGATGAGCAGTTCTTC.

The chain links TRBV27 to TRBJ2-5, with 7 bases that match TRBD1. V dropped 6 bases and J dropped 5; count of bases not matched to a gene: 12. Germline V gene lookup returns CDR1 MNHEY and CDR2 SMNVEV (reference sequence). CDR3 length: 15 amino acids. The CDR3 DNA follows: TGTGCCAGCAGCCGGGCGGCAGGGGGACAGGAGACCCAGTACTTC. Translating gives CASSRAAGGQETQYF.

This clone was seen more than once but under ten times. The chain carries TRBV15 and TRBJ2-1; the D gene is possibly TRBD2 (6 bases). V lost 3 bases to trimming and J lost 8 bases, with 20 bases between them. The CDR3 loop spans 16 amino acids. Germline V CDR1 and CDR2: LNHNV, YYDKDF (reference sequence). The CDR3 DNA follows: TGTGCCACCAGCAGGGGGCGGGACCCTCGATTGGATGAGCAGTTCTTC. This codes for CATSRGRDPRLDEQFF. Supplemented by reference TRBV15 and TRBJ2-1, the full variable domain reads DAMVIQNPRYQVTQFGKPVTLSCSQTLNHNVMYWYQQKSSQAPKLLFHYYDKDFNNEADTPDNFQSRRPNTSFCFLDIRSPGLGDTAMYLCATSRGRDPRLDEQFFGPGTRLTVL.

The chain has TRBV5-6 and TRBJ2-5; D gene uncertain. CDR1 and CDR2 (germline): SGHDT, YYEEEE. Between the trimmed V and J ends, which lost 0 bases and 4 bases, there was a span of 7 bases. This CDR3 has 13 amino acids. This CDR3 reads CASSLGGLETQYF. In nucleotides, the CDR3 is TGTGCCAGCAGCTTGGGCGGCCTAGAGACCCAGTACTTC.

The CDR3 protein is CASSLELLSHEQFF. CDR3 nucleotides: TGCGCCAGCAGCTTGGAACTCCTGTCCCATGAGCAGTTCTTC. The chain employs TRBV5-1 and TRBJ2-1, with no clear D. Germline assignment: CDR1 SGHRS and CDR2 YFSETQ. The CDR3 is 14 amino acids. Deletions cut 0 bases from V and 8 bases from J, with 12 bases between.

The chain is built from TRBV5-1 and TRBJ1-1; TRBD1 agrees at 9 bases. Germline CDR1 and CDR2: SGHRS and YFSETQ. There are 14 residues in the CDR3. The ends lost 5 bases at V and 1 base at J; junction bases unmatched: 3. The CDR3, as DNA: TGCGCCAGCAGACCGGGACAGGGGAACACTGAAGCTTTCTTT. Translation: CASRPGQGNTEAFF.

The V and J genes are TRBV28 and TRBJ1-1; 10 nucleotides align to TRBD1. The germline V gene encodes CDR1 MDHEN and CDR2 SYDVKM. J lost 11 bases, V lost 6 bases, and 9 bases had no gene match. The CDR3 is 13 amino acids. The chain's CDR3 is CASRIDRGRRAFF. As DNA, the CDR3 is TGTGCCAGCAGGATTGACAGGGGGCGCCGGGCTTTCTTT.

The chain employs TRBV2 and TRBJ2-3; TRBD1 aligns across 8 bases. The V gene end was trimmed by 6 bases and the J gene end by 3 bases; junction bases not matched to a gene: 17. CDR1 and CDR2 from the germline V gene are SNHLY and FYNNEI. This CDR3 has 18 residues. CDR3 region: CASRKDRVEIRGTDTQYF. The CDR3, as DNA: TGTGCCAGCAGGAAGGACAGGGTGGAGATTCGGGGGACAGATACGCAGTATTTT. Full variable domain (missing parts from reference TRBV2 and TRBJ2-3): EPEVTQTPSHQVTQMGQEVILRCVPISNHLYFYWYRQILGQKVEFLVSFYNNEISEKSEIFDDQFSVERPDGSNFTLKIRSTKLEDSAMYFCASRKDRVEIRGTDTQYFGPGTRLTVL.